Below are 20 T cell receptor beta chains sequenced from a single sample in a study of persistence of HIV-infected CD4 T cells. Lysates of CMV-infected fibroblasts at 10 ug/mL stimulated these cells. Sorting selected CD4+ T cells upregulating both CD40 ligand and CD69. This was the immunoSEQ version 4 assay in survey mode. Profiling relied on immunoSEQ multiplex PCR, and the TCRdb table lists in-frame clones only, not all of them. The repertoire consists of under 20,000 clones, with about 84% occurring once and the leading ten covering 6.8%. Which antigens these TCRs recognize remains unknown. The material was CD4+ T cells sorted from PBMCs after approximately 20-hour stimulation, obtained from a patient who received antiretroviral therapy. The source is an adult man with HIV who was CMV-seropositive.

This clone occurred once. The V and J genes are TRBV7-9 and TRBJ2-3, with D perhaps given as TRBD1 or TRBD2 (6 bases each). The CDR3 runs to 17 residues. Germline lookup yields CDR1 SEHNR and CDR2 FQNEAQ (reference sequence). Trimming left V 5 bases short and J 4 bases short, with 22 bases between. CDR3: CASSPGQLLWGADTQYF. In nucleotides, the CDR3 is TGTGCCAGCAGCCCTGGACAGTTACTCTGGGGGGCAGATACGCAGTATTTT.

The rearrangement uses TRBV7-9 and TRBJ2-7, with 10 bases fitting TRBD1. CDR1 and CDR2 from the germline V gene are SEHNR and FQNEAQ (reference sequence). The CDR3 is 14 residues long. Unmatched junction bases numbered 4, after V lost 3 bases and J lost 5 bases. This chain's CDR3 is CASSLTGGADEQYF. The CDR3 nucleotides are TGTGCCAGCAGCTTGACAGGGGGCGCGGACGAGCAGTACTTC.

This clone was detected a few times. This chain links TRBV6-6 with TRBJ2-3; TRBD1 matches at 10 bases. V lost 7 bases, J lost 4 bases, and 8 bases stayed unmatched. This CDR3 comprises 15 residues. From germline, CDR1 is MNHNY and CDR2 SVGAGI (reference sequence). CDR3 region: CASTQGDRGPDTQYF. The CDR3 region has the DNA TGTGCCAGCACCCAGGGGGACAGGGGTCCAGATACGCAGTATTTT.

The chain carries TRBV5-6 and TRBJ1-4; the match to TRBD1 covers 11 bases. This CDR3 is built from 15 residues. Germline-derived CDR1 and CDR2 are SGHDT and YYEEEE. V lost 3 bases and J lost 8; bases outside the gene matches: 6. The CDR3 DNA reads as TGTGCCAGCAGCTCTAAGGACAGGGGGCGGGAAAAACTGTTTTTT. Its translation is CASSSKDRGREKLFF.

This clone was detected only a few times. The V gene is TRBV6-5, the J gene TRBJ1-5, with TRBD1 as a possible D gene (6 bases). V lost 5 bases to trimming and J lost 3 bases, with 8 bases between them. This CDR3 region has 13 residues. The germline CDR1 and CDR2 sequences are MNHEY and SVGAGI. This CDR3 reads CASSTGTNQPQHF. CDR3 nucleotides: TGTGCCAGCAGTACAGGGACCAATCAGCCCCAGCATTTT.

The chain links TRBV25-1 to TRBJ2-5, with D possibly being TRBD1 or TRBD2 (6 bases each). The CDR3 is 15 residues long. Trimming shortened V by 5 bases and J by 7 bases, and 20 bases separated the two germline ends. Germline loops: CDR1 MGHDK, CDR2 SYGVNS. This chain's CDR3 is CASSNAHGGGGTQYF. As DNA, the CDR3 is TGTGCCAGCAGTAACGCCCACGGGGGCGGTGGGACCCAGTACTTC.

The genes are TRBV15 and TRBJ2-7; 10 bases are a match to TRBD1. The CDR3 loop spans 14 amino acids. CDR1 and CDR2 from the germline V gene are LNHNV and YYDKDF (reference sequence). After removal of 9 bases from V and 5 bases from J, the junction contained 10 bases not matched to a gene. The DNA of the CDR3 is TGTGCCACACAACCGGGACAGGGGCGAGACGAGCAGTACTTC. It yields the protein CATQPGQGRDEQYF.

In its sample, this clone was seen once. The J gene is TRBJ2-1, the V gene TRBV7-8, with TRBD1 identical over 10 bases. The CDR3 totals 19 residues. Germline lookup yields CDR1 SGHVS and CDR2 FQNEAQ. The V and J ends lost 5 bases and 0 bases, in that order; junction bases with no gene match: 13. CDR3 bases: TGTGCCAGCAGCGTCTCGCGGGACAGGGGTCAGCGCTCCTACAATGAGCAGTTCTTC. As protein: CASSVSRDRGQRSYNEQFF.

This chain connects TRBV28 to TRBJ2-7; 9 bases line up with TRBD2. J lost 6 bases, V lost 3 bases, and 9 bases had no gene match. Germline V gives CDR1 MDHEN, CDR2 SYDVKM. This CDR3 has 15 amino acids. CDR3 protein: CASSFQAGGPGEQYF. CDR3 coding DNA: TGTGCCAGCAGTTTTCAAGCGGGGGGACCGGGCGAGCAGTACTTC.

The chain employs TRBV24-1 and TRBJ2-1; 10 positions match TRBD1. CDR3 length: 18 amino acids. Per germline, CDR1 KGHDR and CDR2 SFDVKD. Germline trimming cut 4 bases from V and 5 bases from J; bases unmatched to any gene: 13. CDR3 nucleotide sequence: TGTGCCACCAGTGACGCCGACTGGGACAGGGGTGACAACAATGAGCAGTTCTTC. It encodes CATSDADWDRGDNNEQFF.

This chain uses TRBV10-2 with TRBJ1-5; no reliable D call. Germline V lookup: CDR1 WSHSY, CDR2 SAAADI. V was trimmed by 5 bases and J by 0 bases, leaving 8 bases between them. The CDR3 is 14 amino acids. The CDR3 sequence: CASSTLDSNQPQHF. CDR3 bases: TGCGCCAGCAGTACACTAGATAGCAATCAGCCCCAGCATTTT.

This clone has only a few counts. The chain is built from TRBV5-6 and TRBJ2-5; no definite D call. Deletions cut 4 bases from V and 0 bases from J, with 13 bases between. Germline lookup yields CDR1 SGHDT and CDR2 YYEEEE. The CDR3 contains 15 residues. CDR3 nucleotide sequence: TGTGCCAGCAGCACAGCCCTGATAGACCAAGAGACCCAGTACTTC. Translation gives CASSTALIDQETQYF.

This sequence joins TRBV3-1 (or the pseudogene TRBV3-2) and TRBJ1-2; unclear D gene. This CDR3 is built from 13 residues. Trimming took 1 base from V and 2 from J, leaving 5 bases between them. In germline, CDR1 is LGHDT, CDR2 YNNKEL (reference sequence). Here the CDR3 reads CASSQGRNYGYTF. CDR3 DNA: TGTGCCAGCAGCCAAGGGCGGAACTATGGCTACACCTTC.

This CDR3 is CASSLSSAGTEAFF. The CDR3 DNA sequence: TGTGCCAGCTCACTATCTTCGGCGGGAACTGAAGCTTTCTTT. This rearrangement joins TRBV18 to TRBJ1-1; D gene ambiguous. CDR3 length: 14 amino acids. CDR1 and CDR2 from the germline V gene are KGHSH and LQKENI. V dropped 4 bases and J dropped 5 bases, with 14 bases sitting between them.

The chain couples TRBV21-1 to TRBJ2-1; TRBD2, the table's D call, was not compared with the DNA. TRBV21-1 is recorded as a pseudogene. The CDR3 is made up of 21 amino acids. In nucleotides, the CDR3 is TGTGCCAGCAGCAAAGTCTGTGAACTAGCGGGGGGGAAGGGTACTGGCAATGAGCAGTTCTTC. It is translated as CASSKVCELAGGKGTGNEQFF.

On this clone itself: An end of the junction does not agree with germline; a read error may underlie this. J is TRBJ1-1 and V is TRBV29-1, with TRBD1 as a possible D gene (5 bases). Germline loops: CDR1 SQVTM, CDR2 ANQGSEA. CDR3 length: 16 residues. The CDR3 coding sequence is TGCAGCGCTGAAGAACCTAAGACAGTACCGAACACTGAAGCTTTCTTT. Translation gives CSAEEPKTVPNTEAFF.

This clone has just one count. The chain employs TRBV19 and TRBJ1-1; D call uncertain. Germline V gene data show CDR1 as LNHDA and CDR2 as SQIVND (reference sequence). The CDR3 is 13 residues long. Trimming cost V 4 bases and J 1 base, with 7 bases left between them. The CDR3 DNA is TGTGCCAGTAGTAATCAGCAGAACACTGAAGCTTTCTTT. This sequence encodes CASSNQQNTEAFF.

CDR3 nucleotides: TGTGCCAGCAGCTCCCCCAGGCAGGGGTTAAATGATGAAAAACTGTTTTTT. Residues: CASSSPRQGLNDEKLFF. The rearrangement links TRBV4-2 to TRBJ1-4; the D gene is possibly TRBD1 (6 bases). V lost 5 bases and J lost 6, with 22 bases in between. CDR1 and CDR2 from the germline V gene are LGHNA and YNFKEQ. This CDR3 has 17 amino acids.

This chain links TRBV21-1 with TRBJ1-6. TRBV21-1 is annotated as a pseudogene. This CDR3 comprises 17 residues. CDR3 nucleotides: TGTGCCAGCAGCAACCGGGGGGGGGACTCCTATAATTCACCCCTCCACTTT. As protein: CASSNRGGDSYNSPLHF.

CDR3 nucleotides: TGTGCCAGCAGTTTGGGATCTGAAGCTTTCTTT. This gives the protein CASSLGSEAFF. The chain employs TRBV12-3 or TRBV12-4 and TRBJ1-1, with D uncertain. The CDR3 sequence is 11 residues long. Trimming removed 3 bases at V and 6 bases at J, with 5 bases between.